Following are 25 T cell receptor beta chains from one sample sequenced in a study of tumor-infiltrating lymphocytes in glioblastoma multiforme. Multiple V-beta primers and a C-beta primer amplified TCRB from RNA. TCRdb ran MiXCR on the multiplex PCR reads and lists one entry per CDR3 protein. This table holds around 15,000 distinct CDR3 sequences, roughly 73% found once. Sequences were obtained from brain tumor tissue. The receptor set was obtained from a male donor with glioblastoma.

The CDR3 nucleotides read TGTGCCAGCAATGTTGAGGCGGGAAACGGGTATGAGCAGTTCTTC. Protein product: CASNVEAGNGYEQFF. The rearrangement joins TRBV2 to TRBJ2-1; D is perhaps TRBD2 (6 bases). V was trimmed by 7 bases and J by 8 bases, leaving 21 bases between them. Germline CDR1 and CDR2: SNHLY and FYNNEI. This CDR3 spans 15 amino acids.

The CDR3 nucleotides are TGTGCCAGCAGCTCCGGACTAGCGGCATTTAGCACAGATACGCAGTATTTT. Its protein product is CASSSGLAAFSTDTQYF. The V call is TRBV11-3, the J call TRBJ2-3, with 10 bases that match TRBD2. Germline CDR1 is SGHNT and CDR2 is YENEEA. V lost 4 bases, J lost 0 bases, and 7 bases stayed unmatched. The CDR3 totals 17 residues.

This clonotype was seen at least ten times. This sequence joins TRBV5-4 and TRBJ2-3; tentatively, D is TRBD2 (5 bases). This CDR3 spans 15 amino acids. The V and J ends lost 1 base and 2 bases respectively, with 11 bases between them. Germline CDR1 reads SGHNT; CDR2 reads YYREEE (reference sequence). This CDR3 reads CASSLFLEATDTQYF. The CDR3 DNA is TGTGCCAGCAGCTTGTTCCTGGAGGCCACAGATACGCAGTATTTT. Drawing the rest from reference TRBV5-4 and TRBJ2-3, the complete variable domain is ETGVTQSPTHLIKTRGQQVTLRCSSQSGHNTVSWYQQALGQGPQFIFQYYREEENGRGNFPPRFSGLQFPNYSSELNVNALELDDSALYLCASSLFLEATDTQYFGPGTRLTVL.

Turning to this clonotype: An end of the junction differs from the germline gene, which may be a read error. The V gene is TRBV11-2, the J gene TRBJ2-2; D perhaps matches TRBD1 (5 bases). In germline, CDR1 is SGHAT, CDR2 FQNNGV. The CDR3 consists of 17 residues. The CDR3 sequence: CASSSMVQGQSTEELFF. CDR3 DNA: TGTGCCAGCAGCTCGATGGTTCAGGGTCAGAGCACCGAGGAGCTGTTTTTT.

The chain couples TRBV11-3 to TRBJ2-1; D not resolved. This CDR3 is built from 14 residues. Germline V CDR1 and CDR2: SGHNT, YENEEA. The V end was cut by 8 bases, the J end by 0 bases, with 11 bases between. CDR3 DNA: TGTGCCAGCGGAACTCGCAACTCCTACAATGAGCAGTTCTTC. Protein product: CASGTRNSYNEQFF. Together with reference TRBV11-3 and TRBJ2-1, the CDR3 gives the full variable domain: EAGVVQSPRYKIIEKKQPVAFWCNPISGHNTLYWYLQNLGQGPELLIRYENEEAVDDSQLPKDRFSAERLKGVDSTLKIQPAELGDSAVYLCASGTRNSYNEQFFGPGTRLTVL.

This clonotype was recorded at least ten times. V usage is TRBV7-8 and J usage is TRBJ1-5, with a weak D call TRBD1 (5 bases). This CDR3 is built from 19 residues. The germline gives CDR1 SGHVS, CDR2 FQNEAQ. The V gene lost 1 base and the J gene lost 0 bases, with 19 bases spanning the gap. The CDR3 sequence: CASSLGGPGRIYSNQPQHF. CDR3 sequence (DNA): TGTGCCAGCAGCTTAGGAGGGCCAGGGAGGATTTATAGCAATCAGCCCCAGCATTTT.

This chain joins TRBV13 and TRBJ2-2, with no clear D. The CDR3 loop spans 12 amino acids. V shed 3 bases and J shed 11 bases, with 10 bases lying between them. Germline V lookup: CDR1 PRHDT, CDR2 FYEKMQ (reference sequence). CDR3 nucleotide sequence: TGTGCCAGCAGCTTTGGCAAAGGAGAGCTGTTTTTT. It codes for CASSFGKGELFF.

This clonotype was seen once. Because the CDR3 is missing its conserved closing phenylalanine or tryptophan, this is likely a read error. The chain joins TRBV6-1 to TRBJ2-7; 12 nucleotides agree with TRBD2. Germline-derived CDR1 and CDR2 are MNHNS and SASEGT. The CDR3 contains 15 residues. CDR3 loop: CDSSAETSGSYEQYL. The CDR3 nucleotides read TGTGACAGCAGTGCTGAGACTAGCGGGAGTTACGAGCAGTACCTC.

The chain couples TRBV11-2 to TRBJ1-2; D gene uncertain. The germline CDR1 and CDR2 sequences are SGHAT and FQNNGV. The V gene lost 6 bases and the J gene lost 5 bases, with 10 bases spanning the gap. This CDR3 spans 12 amino acids. The CDR3 loop reads CASSQNEYGYTF. In DNA, the CDR3 is TGTGCCAGCAGTCAAAACGAGTATGGCTACACCTTC. The entire variable domain, with the rest obtained from reference TRBV11-2 and TRBJ1-2, is as follows: EAGVAQSPRYKIIEKRQSVAFWCNPISGHATLYWYQQILGQGPKLLIQFQNNGVVDDSQLPKDRFSAERLKGVDSTLKIQPAKLEDSAVYLCASSQNEYGYTFGSGTRLTVV.

In the case of this clonotype: The junction shows a germline mismatch at one end, possibly a read error. J is TRBJ2-1 and V is TRBV5-6; D ambiguous. Per germline, CDR1 SGHDT and CDR2 YYEEEE. The length of the CDR3 is 12 residues. Here the CDR3 reads CGSSVAYNEQLF. CDR3 nucleotide sequence: TGTGGCAGCTCCGTTGCCTATAATGAGCAGTTATTC.

This clonotype was seen more than once but under ten times. CDR3: CASSLLGSRAPLYF. The CDR3 DNA follows: TGTGCCAGCAGCCTCCTAGGGAGCAGGGCACCTTTGTACTTC. The chain is built from TRBV11-2 and TRBJ2-7; perhaps D is TRBD1 or TRBD2 (5 bases each). The CDR3 spans 14 residues. With 5 bases removed from V and 12 bases from J, the gap between germline ends came to 23 bases. CDR1 SGHAT and CDR2 FQNNGV come from the germline V gene.

The chain has TRBV11-2 and TRBJ1-1, with no clear D. This CDR3 has 12 residues. The germline V gene encodes CDR1 SGHAT and CDR2 FQNNGV. Trimming took 3 bases from V and 6 from J, leaving 8 bases between them. CDR3 sequence (DNA): TGTGCCAGCAGCTTTTTGGAGGCTGAAGCTTTCTTT. This sequence encodes CASSFLEAEAFF. The entire variable domain, with the rest obtained from reference TRBV11-2 and TRBJ1-1, is as follows: EAGVAQSPRYKIIEKRQSVAFWCNPISGHATLYWYQQILGQGPKLLIQFQNNGVVDDSQLPKDRFSAERLKGVDSTLKIQPAKLEDSAVYLCASSFLEAEAFFGQGTRLTVV.

In its sample, this clonotype was seen a few times. The chain uses TRBV20-1 and TRBJ1-1; D may be TRBD1 (6 bases). V lost 6 bases to trimming and J lost 1 base, with 21 bases between them. The CDR3 has 16 amino acids. Germline CDR1 is DFQATT and CDR2 is SNEGSKA (reference sequence). The CDR3 DNA is TGCAGTGCCCACCTGGTAGGCGGACAGAGGAACACTGAAGCTTTCTTT. It translates to CSAHLVGGQRNTEAFF.

This chain uses TRBV11-1 with TRBJ2-7; TRBD2 aligns across 7 bases. The CDR3 has 15 amino acids. Trimming at V came to 3 bases and at J to 2 bases, leaving 7 bases not matched to a gene. In germline, CDR1 is SGHAT, CDR2 FQDESV (reference sequence). CDR3 in amino acids: CASSFIAGDTYEQYF. The CDR3 region has the DNA TGTGCCAGCAGCTTTATAGCGGGTGATACCTACGAGCAGTACTTC.

Concerning this clonotype: The junction departs from the called germline gene at one end, perhaps through a read error. The V and J genes are TRBV11-2 and TRBJ2-7, with TRBD1 matching over 11 bases. This CDR3 is built from 16 residues. Germline values: CDR1 SGHAT, CDR2 FQNNGV. CDR3 sequence reads: CVSSWDRGASTHEQYF. As DNA, the CDR3 is TGTGTCAGCAGCTGGGACAGGGGGGCCTCGACCCACGAGCAGTACTTC.

The rearrangement links TRBV29-1 to TRBJ2-7; 8 nucleotides match TRBD1. CDR3 size: 14 residues. Germline V gene data show CDR1 as SQVTM and CDR2 as ANQGSEA. V lost 1 base and J lost 5; bases outside the gene matches: 7. The CDR3 loop is CSVEGTGNPHEQYF. The CDR3 nucleotides read TGCAGCGTTGAAGGGACAGGGAACCCCCACGAGCAGTACTTC.

The chain recombines TRBV6-5 with TRBJ1-1; D unclear. Germline V CDR1 and CDR2: MNHEY, SVGAGI. V lost 9 bases to trimming and J lost 1 base, with 6 bases between them. The CDR3 loop spans 11 amino acids. CDR3 DNA: TGTGCCAGTGGGCGGAACACTGAAGCTTTCTTT. Encoded protein: CASGRNTEAFF.

The chain employs TRBV5-1 and TRBJ2-1, with 7 positions matching TRBD1. V was clipped by 8 bases and J by 2 bases; unmatched bases: 10. This CDR3 spans 15 amino acids. Per the germline V gene, CDR1 is SGHRS and CDR2 is YFSETQ. The CDR3 sequence: CARNSGTVAYNEQFF. CDR3 DNA: TGCGCCAGGAACTCCGGGACAGTGGCCTACAATGAGCAGTTCTTC.

Concerning this clonotype itself: Sequence at one end of the junction differs from germline and may be a read error. The V call is TRBV11-2, the J call TRBJ2-3, with 11 bases aligning to TRBD2. This CDR3 spans 16 amino acids. CDR1 is SGHAT, CDR2 FQNNGV, per germline. The DNA for the CDR3 is TGTGCCAGCAGCTTCACTAGCGGGAGTTTGTCAGATATGCAGTATTTT. This codes for CASSFTSGSLSDMQYF.

Of note for this clonotype: The junction and the germline gene differ at one end; a read error may be behind it. V is TRBV11-2 and J is TRBJ1-2; D might be TRBD1 (6 bases). The CDR3 is made up of 15 amino acids. Germline V lookup: CDR1 SGHAT, CDR2 FQNNGV. This CDR3 reads CASSSGTWVCYGYTF. The CDR3 region has the DNA TGTGCCAGCAGCTCGGGGACATGGGTGTGCTATGGGTACACCTTC.

This chain uses TRBV11-2 with TRBJ2-7; D call uncertain. The CDR3 contains 15 residues. Trimming stripped 5 bases from V and 7 bases from J, with 21 bases between. CDR1 is SGHAT and CDR2 is FQNNGV in the germline V gene. In DNA, the CDR3 is TGTGCCAGCAGCGCTTGGTACGGCGCTGGGGAAGAGCAGTACTTC. This encodes CASSAWYGAGEEQYF.

Turning to this clonotype: In this CDR3 the conserved last residue, phenylalanine or tryptophan, is missing, so a read error is likely. No DNA is shown, since the ends of the CDR3 on it are uncertain; the CDR3 is the one TCRdb lists. This chain links TRBV11-2 with TRBJ2-2; TRBD1 is taken as the D call from the table, unchecked against the DNA. The CDR3 sequence runs 16 residues, both termini included. Germline CDR1 reads SGHAT; CDR2 reads FQNNGV. This chain's CDR3 is CASTPRQCDGTGGLFY.

This clonotype came up many times. The chain recombines TRBV11-2 with TRBJ2-2, with a weak D call TRBD2 (6 bases). Germline lookup yields CDR1 SGHAT and CDR2 FQNNGV. CDR3 length: 15 amino acids. The V end lost 5 bases, the J end lost 0 bases, and 10 bases lay between the germline ends. CDR3 coding DNA: TGTGCCAGCAGCCAGTCGGGGGCGAACACCGGGGAGCTGTTTTTT. This translates into CASSQSGANTGELFF.

V gene TRBV6-5 combines with J gene TRBJ2-3, with D uncertain. CDR3 length: 15 amino acids. Germline assignment: CDR1 MNHEY and CDR2 SVGAGI. V lost 5 bases, J lost 2 bases, and 14 bases lay in between. The CDR3 region has the DNA TGTGCCAGCAGTCCCTCCTGGTCGTACACAGATACGCAGTATTTT. Its protein is CASSPSWSYTDTQYF.

A note on this clonotype: Since a much larger clone is just one base distant, this may be a read error. The chain uses TRBV11-1 and TRBJ2-6; D uncertain. Germline values: CDR1 SGHAT, CDR2 FQDESV (reference sequence). The CDR3 is 15 residues long. Trimming took 3 bases from V and 5 from J, leaving 11 bases between them. This CDR3 reads CASSFVTFWANVLTF. In DNA, the CDR3 is TGTGCCAGCAGCTTTGTAACGTTTTGGGCCAACGTCCTGACTTTC.